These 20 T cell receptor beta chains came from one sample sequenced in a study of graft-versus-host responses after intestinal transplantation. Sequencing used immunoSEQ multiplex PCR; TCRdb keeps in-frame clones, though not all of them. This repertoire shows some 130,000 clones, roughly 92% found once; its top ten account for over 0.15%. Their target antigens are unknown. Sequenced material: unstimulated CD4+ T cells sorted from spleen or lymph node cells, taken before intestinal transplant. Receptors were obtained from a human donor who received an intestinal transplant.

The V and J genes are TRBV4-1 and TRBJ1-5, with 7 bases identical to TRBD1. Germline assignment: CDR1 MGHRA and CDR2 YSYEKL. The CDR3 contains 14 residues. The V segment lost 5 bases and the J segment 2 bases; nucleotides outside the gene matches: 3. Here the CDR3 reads CASSKTGGNQPQHF. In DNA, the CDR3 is TGCGCCAGCAGCAAAACAGGGGGCAATCAGCCCCAGCATTTT.

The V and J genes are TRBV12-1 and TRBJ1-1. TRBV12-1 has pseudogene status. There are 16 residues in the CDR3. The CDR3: CASSFAGDPINTEAFF. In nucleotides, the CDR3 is TGTGCCAGCAGCTTTGCGGGGGACCCCATTAACACTGAAGCTTTCTTT.

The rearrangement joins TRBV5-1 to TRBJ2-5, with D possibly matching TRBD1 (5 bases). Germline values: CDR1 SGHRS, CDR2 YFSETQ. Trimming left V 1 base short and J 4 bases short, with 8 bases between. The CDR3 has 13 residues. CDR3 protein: CASSLRQGETQYF. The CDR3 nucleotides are TGCGCCAGCAGCTTGAGGCAGGGAGAGACCCAGTACTTC.

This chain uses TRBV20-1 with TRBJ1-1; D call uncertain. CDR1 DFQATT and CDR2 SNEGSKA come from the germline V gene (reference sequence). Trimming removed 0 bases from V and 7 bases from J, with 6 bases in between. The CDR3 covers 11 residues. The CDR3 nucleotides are TGCAGTGCTAGAGATTATGATGAAGCTTTCTTT. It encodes CSARDYDEAFF.

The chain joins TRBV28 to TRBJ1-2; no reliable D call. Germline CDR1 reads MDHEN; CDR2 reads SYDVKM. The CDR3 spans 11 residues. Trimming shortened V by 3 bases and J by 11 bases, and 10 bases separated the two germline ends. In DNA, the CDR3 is TGTGCCAGCAGTTTTCTCGGGGTTTACACCTTC. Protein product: CASSFLGVYTF.

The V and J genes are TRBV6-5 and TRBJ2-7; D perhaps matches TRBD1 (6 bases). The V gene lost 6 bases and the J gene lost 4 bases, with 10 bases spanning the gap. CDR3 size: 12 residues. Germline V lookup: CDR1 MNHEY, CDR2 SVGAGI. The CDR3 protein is CASSTRGYEQYF. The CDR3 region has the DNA TGTGCCAGCAGCACAAGGGGGTACGAGCAGTACTTC.

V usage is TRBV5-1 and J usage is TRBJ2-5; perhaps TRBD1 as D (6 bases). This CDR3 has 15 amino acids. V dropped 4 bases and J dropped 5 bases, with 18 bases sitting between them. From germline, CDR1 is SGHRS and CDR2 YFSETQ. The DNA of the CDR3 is TGCGCCAGCAGCCGAGATGGGGGCACGGAGGAGACCCAGTACTTC. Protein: CASSRDGGTEETQYF.

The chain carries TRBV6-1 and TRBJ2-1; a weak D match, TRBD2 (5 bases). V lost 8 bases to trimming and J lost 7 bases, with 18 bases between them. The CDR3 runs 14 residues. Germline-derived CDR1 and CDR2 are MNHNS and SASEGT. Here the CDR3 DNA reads TGTGCCAGCGGGGTTAGGGTGACGGGAAATGAGCAGTTCTTC. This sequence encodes CASGVRVTGNEQFF.

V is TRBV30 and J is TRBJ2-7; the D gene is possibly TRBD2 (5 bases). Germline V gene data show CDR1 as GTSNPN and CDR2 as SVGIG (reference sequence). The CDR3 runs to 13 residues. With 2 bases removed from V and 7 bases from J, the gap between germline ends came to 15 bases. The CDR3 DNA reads TGTGCCTGGAGTCCCCGCGGGCCTTTGGAGCAGTACTTC. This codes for CAWSPRGPLEQYF.

The CDR3 coding sequence is TGTGCCATCAGTCCGTGGGAGGGAAGTAGTGAGCAGTTCTTC. It translates to CAISPWEGSSEQFF. The V and J genes are TRBV10-3 and TRBJ2-1; the match to TRBD2 covers 7 bases. CDR1 ENHRY and CDR2 SYGVKD come from the germline V gene. After removal of 5 bases from V and 9 bases from J, the junction contained 10 bases not matched to a gene. The CDR3 spans 14 residues.

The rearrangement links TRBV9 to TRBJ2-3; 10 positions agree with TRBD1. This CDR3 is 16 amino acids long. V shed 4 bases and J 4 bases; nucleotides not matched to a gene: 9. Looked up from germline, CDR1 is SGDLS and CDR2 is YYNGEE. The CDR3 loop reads CASSIGPGTGADTQYF. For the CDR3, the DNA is TGTGCCAGCAGCATTGGGCCCGGGACAGGGGCAGATACGCAGTATTTT.

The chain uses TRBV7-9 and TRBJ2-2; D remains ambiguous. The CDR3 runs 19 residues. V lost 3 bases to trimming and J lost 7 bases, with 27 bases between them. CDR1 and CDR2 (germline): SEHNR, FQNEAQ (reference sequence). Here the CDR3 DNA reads TGTGCCAGCAGCTTTTCCCTCCGCGTCGTCGAGAACGGTGTCGGGGAGCTGTTTTTT. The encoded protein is CASSFSLRVVENGVGELFF.

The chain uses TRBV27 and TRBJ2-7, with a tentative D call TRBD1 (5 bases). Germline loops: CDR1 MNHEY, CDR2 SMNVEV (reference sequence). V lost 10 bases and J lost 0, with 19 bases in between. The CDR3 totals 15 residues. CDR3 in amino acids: CATRVGLGSSYEQYF. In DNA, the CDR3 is TGTGCCACCAGGGTAGGCCTGGGCAGCTCCTACGAGCAGTACTTC.

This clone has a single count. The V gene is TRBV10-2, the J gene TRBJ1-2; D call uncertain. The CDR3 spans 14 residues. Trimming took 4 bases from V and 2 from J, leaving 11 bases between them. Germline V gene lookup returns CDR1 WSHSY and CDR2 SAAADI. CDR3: CASSAFFGNYGYTF. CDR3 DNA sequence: TGCGCCAGCAGTGCCTTTTTTGGGAACTATGGCTACACCTTC.

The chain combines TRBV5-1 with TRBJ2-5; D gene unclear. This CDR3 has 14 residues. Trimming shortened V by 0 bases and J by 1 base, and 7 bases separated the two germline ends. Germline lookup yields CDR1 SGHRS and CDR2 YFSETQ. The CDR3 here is CASSLVESQETQYF. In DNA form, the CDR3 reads TGCGCCAGCAGCTTGGTGGAGTCCCAAGAGACCCAGTACTTC.

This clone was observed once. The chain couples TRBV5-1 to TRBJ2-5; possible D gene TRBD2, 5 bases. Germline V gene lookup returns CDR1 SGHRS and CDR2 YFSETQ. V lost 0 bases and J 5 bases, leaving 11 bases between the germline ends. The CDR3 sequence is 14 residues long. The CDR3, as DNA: TGCGCCAGCAGCTTGGGGGAGATAAGGGAGACCCAGTACTTC. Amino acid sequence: CASSLGEIRETQYF.

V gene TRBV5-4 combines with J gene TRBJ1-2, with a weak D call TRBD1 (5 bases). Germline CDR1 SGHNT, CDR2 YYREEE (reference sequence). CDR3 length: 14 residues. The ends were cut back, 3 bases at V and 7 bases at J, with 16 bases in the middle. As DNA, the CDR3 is TGTGCCAGCAGCTCCGGGACTGGGGTCTTTGGCTACACCTTC. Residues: CASSSGTGVFGYTF.

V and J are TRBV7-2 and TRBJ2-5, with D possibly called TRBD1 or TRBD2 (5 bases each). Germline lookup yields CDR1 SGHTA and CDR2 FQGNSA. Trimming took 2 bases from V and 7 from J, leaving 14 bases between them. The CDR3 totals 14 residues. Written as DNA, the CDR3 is TGTGCCAGCAGCTTAAGTTGGGACGGCGGGACCCAGTACTTC. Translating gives CASSLSWDGGTQYF.

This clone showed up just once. CDR3 protein: CASSLPSGQENEKLFF. The CDR3 region has the DNA TGTGCCAGCAGTTTACCCTCGGGACAGGAGAATGAAAAACTGTTTTTT. The chain couples TRBV28 to TRBJ1-4; TRBD1 aligns across 8 bases. The V gene's germline CDR1 is MDHEN and CDR2 SYDVKM. The V segment lost 2 bases and the J segment 5 bases; nucleotides outside the gene matches: 7. CDR3 size: 16 residues. The full variable domain, in which reference TRBV28 and TRBJ1-4 provide the parts outside the CDR3, is DVKVTQSSRYLVKRTGEKVFLECVQDMDHENMFWYRQDPGLGLRLIYFSYDVKMKEKGDIPEGYSVSREKKERFSLILESASTNQTSMYLCASSLPSGQENEKLFFGSGTQLSVL.

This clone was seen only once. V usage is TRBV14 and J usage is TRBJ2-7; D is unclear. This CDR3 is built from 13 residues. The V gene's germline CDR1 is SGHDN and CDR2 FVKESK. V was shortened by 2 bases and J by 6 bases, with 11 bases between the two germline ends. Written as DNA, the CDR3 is TGTGCCAGCAGCCAATCGGCGGCAACCGAGCAGTACTTC. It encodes CASSQSAATEQYF.